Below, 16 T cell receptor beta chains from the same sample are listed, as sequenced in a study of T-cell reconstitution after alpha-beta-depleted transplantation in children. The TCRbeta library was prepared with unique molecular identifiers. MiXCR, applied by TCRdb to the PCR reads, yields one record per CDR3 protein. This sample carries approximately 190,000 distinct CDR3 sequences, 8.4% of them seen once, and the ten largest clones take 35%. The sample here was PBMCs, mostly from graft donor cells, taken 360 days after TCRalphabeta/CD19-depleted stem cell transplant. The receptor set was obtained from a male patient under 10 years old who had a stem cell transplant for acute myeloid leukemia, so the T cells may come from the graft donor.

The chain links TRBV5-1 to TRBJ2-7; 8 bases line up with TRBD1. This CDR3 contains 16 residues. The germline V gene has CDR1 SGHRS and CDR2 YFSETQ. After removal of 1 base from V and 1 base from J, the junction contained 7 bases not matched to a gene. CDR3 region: CASSLRTGGSSYEQYF. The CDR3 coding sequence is TGCGCCAGCAGCTTGCGTACAGGGGGTTCATCCTACGAGCAGTACTTC.

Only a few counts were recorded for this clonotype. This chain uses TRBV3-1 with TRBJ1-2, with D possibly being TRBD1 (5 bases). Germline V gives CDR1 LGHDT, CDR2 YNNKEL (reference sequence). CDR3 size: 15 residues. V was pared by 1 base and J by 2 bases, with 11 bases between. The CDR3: CASSQVGRANYGYTF. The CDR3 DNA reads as TGTGCCAGCAGCCAAGTCGGCAGGGCGAACTATGGCTACACCTTC. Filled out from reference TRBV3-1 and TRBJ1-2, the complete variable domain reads DTAVSQTPKYLVTQMGNDKSIKCEQNLGHDTMYWYKQDSKKFLKIMFSYNNKELIINETVPNRFSPKSPDKAHLNLHINSLELGDSAVYFCASSQVGRANYGYTFGSGTRLTVV.

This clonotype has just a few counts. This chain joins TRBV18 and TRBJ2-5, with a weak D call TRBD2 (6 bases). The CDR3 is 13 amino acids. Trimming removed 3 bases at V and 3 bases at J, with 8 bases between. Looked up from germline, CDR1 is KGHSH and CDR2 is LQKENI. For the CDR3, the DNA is TGTGCCAGCTCACCGGCGGGAAAAGAGACCCAGTACTTC. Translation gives CASSPAGKETQYF.

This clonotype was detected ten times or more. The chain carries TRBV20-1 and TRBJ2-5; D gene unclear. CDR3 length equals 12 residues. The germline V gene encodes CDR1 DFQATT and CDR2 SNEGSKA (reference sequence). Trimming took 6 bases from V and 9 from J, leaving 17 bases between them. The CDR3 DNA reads TGCAGTGCGCTTGTGCGTAGAATGGCCCAGTACTTC. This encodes CSALVRRMAQYF.

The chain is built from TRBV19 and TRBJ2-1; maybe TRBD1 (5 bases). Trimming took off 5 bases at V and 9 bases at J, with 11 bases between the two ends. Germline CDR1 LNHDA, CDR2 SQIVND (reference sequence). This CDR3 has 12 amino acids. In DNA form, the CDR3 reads TGTGCCAGTAGTCAGCTAGGGGCTGAGCAGTTCTTC. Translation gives CASSQLGAEQFF.

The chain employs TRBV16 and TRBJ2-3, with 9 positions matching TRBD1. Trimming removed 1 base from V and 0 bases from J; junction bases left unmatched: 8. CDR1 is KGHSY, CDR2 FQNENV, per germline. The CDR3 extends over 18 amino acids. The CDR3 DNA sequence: TGTGCCAGCAGCCAATACACCGGGACAGGGACTAGCACAGATACGCAGTATTTT. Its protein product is CASSQYTGTGTSTDTQYF.

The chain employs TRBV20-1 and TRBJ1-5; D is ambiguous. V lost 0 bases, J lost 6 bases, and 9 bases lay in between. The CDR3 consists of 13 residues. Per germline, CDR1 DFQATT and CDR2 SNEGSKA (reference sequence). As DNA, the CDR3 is TGCAGTGCTAGAGAGGGCAGGCGTCAGCCCCAGCATTTT. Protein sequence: CSAREGRRQPQHF.

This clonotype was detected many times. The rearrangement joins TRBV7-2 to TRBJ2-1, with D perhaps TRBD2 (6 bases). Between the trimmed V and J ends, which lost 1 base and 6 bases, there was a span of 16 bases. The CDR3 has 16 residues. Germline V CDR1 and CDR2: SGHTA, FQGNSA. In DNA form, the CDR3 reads TGTGCCAGCAGCTTAGATGGGCTAGCGATCATCAATGAGCAGTTCTTC. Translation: CASSLDGLAIINEQFF. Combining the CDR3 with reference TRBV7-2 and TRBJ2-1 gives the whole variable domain GAGVSQSPSNKVTEKGKDVELRCDPISGHTALYWYRQSLGQGLEFLIYFQGNSAPDKSGLPSDRFSAERTGGSVSTLTIQRTQQEDSAVYLCASSLDGLAIINEQFFGPGTRLTVL.

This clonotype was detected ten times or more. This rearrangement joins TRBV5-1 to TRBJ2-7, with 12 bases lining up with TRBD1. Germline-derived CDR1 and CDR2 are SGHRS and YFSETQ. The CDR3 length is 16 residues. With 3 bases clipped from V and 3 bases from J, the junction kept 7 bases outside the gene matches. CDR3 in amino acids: CASSWDRGLIVYEQYV. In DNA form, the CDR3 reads TGCGCCAGCAGCTGGGACAGGGGGCTGATAGTCTACGAGCAGTACGTC.

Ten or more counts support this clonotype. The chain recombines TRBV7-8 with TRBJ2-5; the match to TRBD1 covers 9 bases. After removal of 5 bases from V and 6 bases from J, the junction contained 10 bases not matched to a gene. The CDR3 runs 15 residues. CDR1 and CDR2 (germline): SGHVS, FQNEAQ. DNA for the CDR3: TGTGCCAGCAGCCAAGGGACAGGGAAATTGAAGACCCAGTACTTC. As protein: CASSQGTGKLKTQYF.

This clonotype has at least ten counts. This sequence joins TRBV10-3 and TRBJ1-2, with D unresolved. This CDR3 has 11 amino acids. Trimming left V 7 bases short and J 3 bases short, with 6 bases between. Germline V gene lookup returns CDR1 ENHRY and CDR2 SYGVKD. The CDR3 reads CAINGYYGYTF. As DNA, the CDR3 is TGTGCCATCAACGGATACTATGGCTACACCTTC.

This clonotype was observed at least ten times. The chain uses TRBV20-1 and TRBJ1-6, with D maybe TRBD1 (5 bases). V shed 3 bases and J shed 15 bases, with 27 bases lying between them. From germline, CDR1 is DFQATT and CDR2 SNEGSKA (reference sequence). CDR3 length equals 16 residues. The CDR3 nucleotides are TGCAGTGCTAGTCAAAGTCCGGGACTCCCAAGTTCTAACCTCCACTTT. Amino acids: CSASQSPGLPSSNLHF.

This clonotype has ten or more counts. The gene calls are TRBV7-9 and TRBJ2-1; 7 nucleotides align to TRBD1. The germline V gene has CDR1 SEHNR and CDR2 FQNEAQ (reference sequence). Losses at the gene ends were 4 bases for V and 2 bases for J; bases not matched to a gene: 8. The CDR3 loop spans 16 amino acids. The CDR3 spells CASSSRRDRTYNEQFF. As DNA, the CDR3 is TGTGCCAGCAGCTCTCGCCGGGACAGAACCTACAATGAGCAGTTCTTC.

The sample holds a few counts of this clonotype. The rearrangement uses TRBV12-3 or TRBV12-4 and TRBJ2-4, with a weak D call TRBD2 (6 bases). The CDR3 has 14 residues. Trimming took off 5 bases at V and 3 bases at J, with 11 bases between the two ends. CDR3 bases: TGTGCCAGCAGTGGGGGACTGGTCAAAAACATTCAGTACTTC. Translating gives CASSGGLVKNIQYF.

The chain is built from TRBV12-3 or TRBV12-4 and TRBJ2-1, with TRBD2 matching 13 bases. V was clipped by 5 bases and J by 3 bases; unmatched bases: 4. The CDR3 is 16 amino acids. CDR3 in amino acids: CASSPRTSGGYNEQFF. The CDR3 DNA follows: TGTGCCAGCAGTCCCCGGACTAGCGGGGGCTACAATGAGCAGTTCTTC.

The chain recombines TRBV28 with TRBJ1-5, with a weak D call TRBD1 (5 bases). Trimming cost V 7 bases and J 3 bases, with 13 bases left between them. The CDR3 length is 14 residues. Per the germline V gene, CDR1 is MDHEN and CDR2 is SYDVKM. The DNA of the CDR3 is TGTGCCAGCACCGTGAGGGGTTTCAATCAGCCCCAGCATTTT. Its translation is CASTVRGFNQPQHF.